The 24 T cell receptor beta chains below were found in one sample sequenced in a study of T cell responses to AZD1222 COVID-19 vaccine. Sequencing was performed with immunoSEQ multiplex PCR; in TCRdb, only in-frame clones are kept and a portion is missing. This sample has about 94,000 clones, with 85% to 90% found just once. The sample consisted of peripheral blood, taken on day 0 of AZD1222 vaccination. The receptors derive from an adult in good health.

V usage is TRBV19 and J usage is TRBJ1-2; D uncertain. This CDR3 contains 12 residues. V lost 7 bases to trimming and J lost 4 bases, with 10 bases between them. The germline gives CDR1 LNHDA, CDR2 SQIVND (reference sequence). The CDR3 sequence: CASKEVGYGYTF. The CDR3 DNA reads TGTGCCAGTAAGGAGGTTGGCTATGGCTACACCTTC.

The rearrangement joins TRBV6-2 or TRBV6-3 to TRBJ2-7; D perhaps matches TRBD2 (6 bases). The V end lost 2 bases, the J end lost 3 bases, and 8 bases lay between the germline ends. Per germline, CDR1 MNHEY and CDR2 SVGEGT. The CDR3 loop spans 13 amino acids. CDR3 region: CASSYGGVYEQYF. For the CDR3, the DNA is TGTGCCAGCAGTTACGGCGGGGTCTACGAGCAGTACTTC.

This sequence joins TRBV7-2 and TRBJ1-2, with D unresolved. Germline CDR1 is SGHTA and CDR2 is FQGNSA. Trimming removed 5 bases at V and 1 base at J, with 20 bases between. This CDR3 comprises 17 residues. Written as DNA, the CDR3 is TGTGCCAGCAGCCAGGCACGTTTCCCCTTACGTAACTATGGCTACACCTTC. This codes for CASSQARFPLRNYGYTF. The full variable domain, in which reference TRBV7-2 and TRBJ1-2 provide the parts outside the CDR3, is GAGVSQSPSNKVTEKGKDVELRCDPISGHTALYWYRQSLGQGLEFLIYFQGNSAPDKSGLPSDRFSAERTGGSVSTLTIQRTQQEDSAVYLCASSQARFPLRNYGYTFGSGTRLTVV.

This rearrangement joins TRBV18 to TRBJ2-1, with D hard to call. This CDR3 is built from 12 residues. V lost 2 bases, J lost 4 bases, and 3 bases lay in between. CDR1 and CDR2 (germline): KGHSH, LQKENI. This chain's CDR3 is CASSPEYNEQFF. CDR3 DNA: TGTGCCAGCTCACCAGAGTACAATGAGCAGTTCTTC.

The chain combines TRBV6-5 with TRBJ1-2; tentative D call: TRBD1 (5 bases). The CDR3 loop spans 16 amino acids. Looked up from germline, CDR1 is MNHEY and CDR2 is SVGAGI. Trimming removed 4 bases from V and 11 bases from J, with 26 bases in between. The CDR3 protein is CASSSTSSGFRFGYTF. CDR3 in DNA: TGTGCCAGCAGTTCTACTTCCTCAGGGTTTAGGTTTGGGTACACCTTC.

This chain links TRBV9 with TRBJ2-3; 8 nucleotides align to TRBD2. This CDR3 contains 14 residues. V lost 3 bases and J lost 2; bases outside the gene matches: 2. Germline loops: CDR1 SGDLS, CDR2 YYNGEE. CDR3: CASSETSVTDTQYF. CDR3 in DNA: TGTGCCAGCAGCGAGACTAGCGTCACAGATACGCAGTATTTT.

V and J are TRBV6-1 and TRBJ1-4; TRBD1 is a possible D gene (5 bases). The CDR3 consists of 15 residues. Deletions cut 3 bases from V and 1 base from J, with 9 bases between. Germline V gene lookup returns CDR1 MNHNS and CDR2 SASEGT. The CDR3, as DNA: TGTGCCAGCAGTGATACAGGTTTAACTAATGAAAAACTGTTTTTT. It translates to CASSDTGLTNEKLFF.

The chain carries TRBV7-6 and TRBJ1-4, with 8 bases identical to TRBD1. Germline-derived CDR1 and CDR2 are SGHVS and FNYEAQ. The V gene end was trimmed by 1 base and the J gene end by 6 bases; junction bases not matched to a gene: 4. This CDR3 is 15 amino acids long. In DNA form, the CDR3 reads TGTGCCAGCAGCTTAGGCGGGACAGGAGATGAAAAACTGTTTTTT. Translated, it gives CASSLGGTGDEKLFF. Together with reference TRBV7-6 and TRBJ1-4, the CDR3 gives the full variable domain: GAGVSQSPRYKVTKRGQDVALRCDPISGHVSLYWYRQALGQGPEFLTYFNYEAQQDKSGLPNDRFSAERPEGSISTLTIQRTEQRDSAMYRCASSLGGTGDEKLFFGSGTQLSVL.

The CDR3: CASSPRGRGAYNEQFF. CDR3 sequence (DNA): TGTGCCAGCAGCCCCAGGGGGCGGGGGGCGTACAATGAGCAGTTCTTC. The V call is TRBV7-2, the J call TRBJ2-1; TRBD1 or TRBD2 may be the D gene (8 bases each). Germline loops: CDR1 SGHTA, CDR2 FQGNSA. The V and J ends lost 5 bases and 4 bases respectively, with 18 bases between them. The length of the CDR3 is 16 residues. The full variable domain, with the rest looked up from reference TRBV7-2 and TRBJ2-1, is GAGVSQSPSNKVTEKGKDVELRCDPISGHTALYWYRQSLGQGLEFLIYFQGNSAPDKSGLPSDRFSAERTGGSVSTLTIQRTQQEDSAVYLCASSPRGRGAYNEQFFGPGTRLTVL.

V gene TRBV19 combines with J gene TRBJ1-6; 7 positions agree with TRBD1. From germline, CDR1 is LNHDA and CDR2 SQIVND (reference sequence). The CDR3 is made up of 16 amino acids. With V trimmed by 4 bases and J by 6 bases, 9 bases remained unmatched. The CDR3: CASSTFRTGLNSPLHF. Here the CDR3 DNA reads TGTGCCAGTAGTACCTTTCGGACAGGCCTTAATTCACCCCTCCACTTT.

This clone was observed once. This chain joins TRBV11-1 and TRBJ1-1; TRBD1 is a possible D gene (5 bases). The CDR3 contains 15 residues. Germline lookup yields CDR1 SGHAT and CDR2 FQDESV (reference sequence). V was shortened by 1 base and J by 2 bases, with 11 bases between the two germline ends. CDR3 sequence (DNA): TGTGCCAGCAGCTTAGGGGGCAGCCTAAACACTGAAGCTTTCTTT. This sequence encodes CASSLGGSLNTEAFF.

The chain couples TRBV18 to TRBJ2-3; 7 positions agree with TRBD1. CDR1 is KGHSH, CDR2 LQKENI, per germline. Unmatched junction bases numbered 3, after V lost 5 bases and J lost 1 base. This CDR3 is built from 14 residues. CDR3 nucleotides: TGTGCCAGCTCATCCACAGGGGGCACAGATACGCAGTATTTT. Translated, it gives CASSSTGGTDTQYF.

This clone was picked up one time. The chain is built from TRBV6-5 and TRBJ2-2; 13 bases are shared with TRBD2. The CDR3 is 15 residues long. The V gene's germline CDR1 is MNHEY and CDR2 SVGAGI. With V trimmed by 6 bases and J by 5 bases, 3 bases remained unmatched. The CDR3 sequence: CASRGTSGATGELFF. In DNA form, the CDR3 reads TGTGCCAGCAGGGGGACTAGCGGGGCGACCGGGGAGCTGTTTTTT.

The CDR3 is CASSPLGPGNQPQHF. The CDR3 coding sequence is TGTGCCAGCTCACCACTAGGGCCTGGCAATCAGCCCCAGCATTTT. The genes are TRBV18 and TRBJ1-5, with unresolved D. Trimming stripped 1 base from V and 2 bases from J, with 9 bases between. Germline V gene data show CDR1 as KGHSH and CDR2 as LQKENI. There are 15 residues in the CDR3. Full variable domain (outside the CDR3, taken from reference TRBV18 and TRBJ1-5): NAGVMQNPRHLVRRRGQEARLRCSPMKGHSHVYWYRQLPEEGLKFMVYLQKENIIDESGMPKERFSAEFPKEGPSILRIQQVVRGDSAAYFCASSPLGPGNQPQHFGDGTRLSIL.

The table lists this clone with a count of one. The chain combines TRBV6-5 with TRBJ2-5; D gene uncertain. The CDR3 runs 14 residues. Germline V CDR1 and CDR2: MNHEY, SVGAGI. Trimming removed 6 bases from V and 3 bases from J, with 14 bases in between. CDR3 DNA sequence: TGTGCCAGCAGCCTGCCGGGCTGGAAAGAGACCCAGTACTTC. Translated, it gives CASSLPGWKETQYF.

The rearrangement links TRBV4-3 to TRBJ1-2; 7 nucleotides agree with TRBD1. Germline V gene sequence: CDR1 LGHNA, CDR2 YSLEER. The CDR3 loop spans 16 amino acids. Trimming at V came to 0 bases and at J to 5 bases, leaving 9 bases not matched to a gene. The CDR3 protein is CASSQDSGGRGYGYTF. CDR3 nucleotides: TGCGCCAGCAGCCAAGACTCGGGAGGCAGGGGGTATGGCTACACCTTC.

The CDR3 DNA is TGTGCCAGCACCGCGGGACTTAGCTCCTACGAGCAGTACTTC. It translates to CASTAGLSSYEQYF. The J gene is TRBJ2-7, the V gene TRBV11-1; D may be TRBD2 (6 bases). Germline CDR1 SGHAT, CDR2 FQDESV (reference sequence). Trimming took off 7 bases at V and 0 bases at J, with 13 bases between the two ends. The length of the CDR3 is 14 residues.

V usage is TRBV29-1 and J usage is TRBJ2-5; tentatively, D is TRBD2 (6 bases). V was trimmed by 3 bases and J by 7 bases, leaving 9 bases between them. The CDR3 is made up of 11 amino acids. Germline CDR1 is SQVTM and CDR2 is ANQGSEA. The chain's CDR3 is CSVELGGTQYF. CDR3 DNA sequence: TGCAGCGTTGAGTTGGGGGGGACCCAGTACTTC.

V usage is TRBV9 and J usage is TRBJ1-3; 10 nucleotides line up with TRBD1. With 4 bases clipped from V and 3 bases from J, the junction kept 7 bases outside the gene matches. Germline CDR1 is SGDLS and CDR2 is YYNGEE. The CDR3 has 16 residues. The CDR3 loop is CASSSAGTGVGNTIYF. The CDR3 DNA reads as TGTGCCAGCAGCTCGGCCGGGACAGGGGTTGGAAACACCATATATTTT.

The chain has TRBV4-1 and TRBJ1-5, with unresolved D. Trimming pared 1 base from V and 7 bases from J, leaving 8 bases between. Germline V gene sequence: CDR1 MGHRA, CDR2 YSYEKL. The CDR3 sequence is 13 residues long. The CDR3 spells CASSQGLIQPQHF. In DNA form, the CDR3 reads TGCGCCAGCAGCCAAGGTCTAATACAGCCCCAGCATTTT.

The chain is built from TRBV28 and TRBJ2-5, with D possibly being TRBD1 (6 bases). V was cut by 7 bases and J by 7 bases, with 22 bases left in between. CDR1 and CDR2 from the germline V gene are MDHEN and SYDVKM. The CDR3 covers 15 residues. The CDR3, as DNA: TGTGCCAGCAACCCCGGGACACCTCGGATGGGGACCCAGTACTTC. Translation gives CASNPGTPRMGTQYF.

The rearrangement links TRBV5-4 to TRBJ2-1, with D unclear. V lost 0 bases to trimming and J lost 8 bases, with 15 bases between them. CDR1 and CDR2 from the germline V gene are SGHNT and YYREEE (reference sequence). The CDR3 length is 15 residues. The CDR3 reads CASSLDVFSVDEQFF. The CDR3 coding sequence is TGTGCCAGCAGCTTGGACGTTTTCTCGGTTGATGAGCAGTTCTTC.

The rearrangement uses TRBV11-2 and TRBJ1-3; TRBD1 matches 8 bases. After removal of 5 bases from V and 6 bases from J, the junction contained 12 bases not matched to a gene. The CDR3 is 16 residues long. Germline-derived CDR1 and CDR2 are SGHAT and FQNNGV. In DNA, the CDR3 is TGTGCCAGCAGCACCAGAGGACAGGGCTCGAAAAACACCATATATTTT. This sequence encodes CASSTRGQGSKNTIYF.

The chain carries TRBV5-6 and TRBJ2-7; 10 nucleotides match TRBD2. V was clipped by 4 bases and J by 2 bases; unmatched bases: 12. This CDR3 has 17 residues. The germline V gene has CDR1 SGHDT and CDR2 YYEEEE. The CDR3 reads CASSRGASGGITYEQYF. The CDR3 region has the DNA TGTGCCAGCAGCCGGGGGGCTAGCGGGGGAATTACCTACGAGCAGTACTTC.